What follows are 22 T cell receptor beta chains derived from one specimen sequenced in a study of a mutant IDH1 vaccine in newly diagnosed glioma. Here immunoSEQ multiplex PCR was the method, and the copy in TCRdb shows in-frame clones only, minus some. Of tens of thousands of clones listed, roughly 82% are singletons. The time point was: week 5, during vaccination. Vaccine doses each comprised 300 ug of mutant IDH1 20-mer peptide, with topical imiquimod. Their specific antigens are unknown. This material consisted of PBMCs, taken from a glioma patient whose treatment included an IDH1 peptide vaccine. These receptor sequences come from a woman aged 18-30 years with glioma. Some clones in this sample may be carry-over from other donors' samples.

The chain recombines TRBV15 with TRBJ1-2; possible D gene TRBD1, 6 bases. Looked up from germline, CDR1 is LNHNV and CDR2 is YYDKDF (reference sequence). V was pared by 5 bases and J by 7 bases, with 20 bases between. There are 15 residues in the CDR3. The CDR3 bases are TGTGCCACCAGCGCACCTCGCCATGGGGGGCCTGGCTACACCTTC. Its translation is CATSAPRHGGPGYTF.

This chain connects TRBV6-6 to TRBJ2-7, with 7 bases matching TRBD1. CDR3 length: 14 residues. CDR1 MNHNY and CDR2 SVGAGI come from the germline V gene (reference sequence). With 7 bases clipped from V and 6 bases from J, the junction kept 12 bases outside the gene matches. CDR3: CASISGTEVSEQYF. The DNA for the CDR3 is TGTGCCAGCATCTCCGGGACAGAGGTTAGCGAGCAGTACTTC.

The chain has TRBV5-1 and TRBJ2-3; D unresolved. The CDR3 spans 12 residues. V was cut by 3 bases and J by 0 bases, with 2 bases left in between. Germline-derived CDR1 and CDR2 are SGHRS and YFSETQ. CDR3 bases: TGCGCCAGCAGCTATAGCACAGATACGCAGTATTTT. Residues: CASSYSTDTQYF.

The V gene is TRBV6-1, the J gene TRBJ1-1; weak D call: TRBD1 (5 bases). The CDR3 is 13 residues long. CDR1 is MNHNS, CDR2 SASEGT, per germline. Trimming took 0 bases from V and 11 from J, leaving 13 bases between them. CDR3: CASSEAGREKAFF. The CDR3 coding sequence is TGTGCCAGCAGTGAAGCGGGCAGGGAGAAGGCTTTCTTT.

This sequence joins TRBV5-1 and TRBJ2-3; 12 bases match TRBD2. This CDR3 is 15 amino acids long. Losses at the gene ends were 2 bases for V and 3 bases for J; bases not matched to a gene: 1. Germline CDR1 and CDR2: SGHRS and YFSETQ. CDR3 protein: CASSFGLAGTDTQYF. In DNA form, the CDR3 reads TGCGCCAGCAGCTTTGGACTAGCGGGGACAGATACGCAGTATTTT.

This clone was seen more than once but under ten times. V usage is TRBV9 and J usage is TRBJ2-1; maybe TRBD2 (5 bases). In germline, CDR1 is SGDLS, CDR2 YYNGEE. The CDR3 contains 15 residues. Trimming shortened V by 0 bases and J by 4 bases, and 11 bases separated the two germline ends. The CDR3 reads CASSVGRGTYNEQFF. The CDR3, as DNA: TGTGCCAGCAGCGTAGGTCGGGGAACGTACAATGAGCAGTTCTTC.

V and J are TRBV29-1 and TRBJ1-1, with a weak D call TRBD1 (6 bases). V was clipped by 4 bases and J by 11 bases, with 11 bases between them. This CDR3 contains 10 residues. Germline CDR1 and CDR2: SQVTM and ANQGSEA. For the CDR3, the DNA is TGCAGCGTTGTGGGACAACGGGCTTTCTTT. The encoded protein is CSVVGQRAFF.

CDR3: CASSVGGHGELFF. Here the CDR3 DNA reads TGTGCCAGCAGCGTAGGGGGTCACGGGGAGCTGTTTTTT. V and J are TRBV9 and TRBJ2-2, with D unresolved. The CDR3 sequence is 13 residues long. Trimming removed 0 bases from V and 7 bases from J, with 7 bases in between. Germline loops: CDR1 SGDLS, CDR2 YYNGEE. Using reference TRBV9 and TRBJ2-2 for the parts outside the CDR3, the full variable domain is DSGVTQTPKHLITATGQRVTLRCSPRSGDLSVYWYQQSLDQGLQFLIQYYNGEERAKGNILERFSAQQFPDLHSELNLSSLELGDSALYFCASSVGGHGELFFGEGSRLTVL.

This chain connects TRBV7-6 to TRBJ1-6, with unresolved D. CDR1 and CDR2 from the germline V gene are SGHVS and FNYEAQ. V lost 7 bases, J lost 10 bases, and 14 bases lay in between. The CDR3 runs to 13 residues. CDR3 sequence: CASKNGEDSPLHF. The CDR3 DNA follows: TGTGCCAGCAAAAACGGGGAGGACTCACCCCTCCACTTT.

The chain is built from TRBV7-8 and TRBJ2-7; tentative D call: TRBD2 (6 bases). With 2 bases removed from V and 6 bases from J, the gap between germline ends came to 14 bases. The CDR3 length is 14 residues. Germline loops: CDR1 SGHVS, CDR2 FQNEAQ. CDR3 in amino acids: CASSLSSQGGEQYF. The CDR3, as DNA: TGTGCCAGCAGCTTATCAAGCCAGGGAGGCGAGCAGTACTTC.

This chain joins TRBV7-2 and TRBJ2-4; D unresolved. Trimming stripped 7 bases from V and 1 base from J, with 11 bases between. The germline V gene has CDR1 SGHTA and CDR2 FQGNSA. The CDR3 extends over 14 amino acids. The CDR3 DNA follows: TGTGCCAGCACCGGTTATGGGGCCAAAAACATTCAGTACTTC. It is translated as CASTGYGAKNIQYF.

CDR3 DNA sequence: TGTGCCTGGAGCGGGGGGGATGAGCAGTTCTTC. Its protein is CAWSGGDEQFF. V is TRBV30 and J is TRBJ2-1; TRBD2 agrees at 8 bases. Germline V lookup: CDR1 GTSNPN, CDR2 SVGIG (reference sequence). Trimming cost V 3 bases and J 8 bases; bases outside gene matches: 0. This CDR3 spans 11 amino acids.

This chain joins TRBV2 and TRBJ2-7; TRBD1 matches 10 bases. The germline V gene encodes CDR1 SNHLY and CDR2 FYNNEI. The J segment lost 0 bases and the V segment lost 1 base, leaving 15 bases of the junction unmatched. This CDR3 is built from 20 residues. The DNA for the CDR3 is TGTGCCAGCAGTGAAGTGGCCGAGACAGGGGGCCCCTGGGGCTCCTACGAGCAGTACTTC. Protein: CASSEVAETGGPWGSYEQYF.

CDR3 in amino acids: CASSPLSPGANVLTF. CDR3 sequence (DNA): TGTGCCAGCTCACCACTTAGCCCTGGGGCCAACGTCCTGACTTTC. J is TRBJ2-6 and V is TRBV18; D gene uncertain. Germline V gene data show CDR1 as KGHSH and CDR2 as LQKENI. Trimming removed 1 base from V and 2 bases from J, with 6 bases in between. The length of the CDR3 is 15 residues.

This chain joins TRBV5-6 and TRBJ2-4, with D possibly matching TRBD2 (6 bases). The germline V gene has CDR1 SGHDT and CDR2 YYEEEE. This CDR3 region has 13 residues. Trimming stripped 0 bases from V and 9 bases from J, with 10 bases between. The CDR3 protein is CASSLEGLFIQYF. The CDR3 DNA reads TGTGCCAGCAGCTTGGAGGGACTCTTCATTCAGTACTTC.

The sample holds one count of this clone. The chain couples TRBV9 to TRBJ2-7; either TRBD1 or TRBD2 may supply D (5 bases each). Germline CDR1 is SGDLS and CDR2 is YYNGEE. Trimming took off 0 bases at V and 0 bases at J, with 10 bases between the two ends. CDR3 length: 15 amino acids. CDR3 region: CASSVDGAHSYEQYF. DNA of the CDR3: TGTGCCAGCAGCGTAGACGGGGCCCACTCCTACGAGCAGTACTTC.

The V gene is TRBV7-9, the J gene TRBJ2-7, with D perhaps TRBD2 (6 bases). Trimming shortened V by 6 bases and J by 4 bases, and 10 bases separated the two germline ends. This CDR3 comprises 12 residues. Germline V lookup: CDR1 SEHNR, CDR2 FQNEAQ (reference sequence). Written as DNA, the CDR3 is TGTGCCAGCAGTTTGACTAGTTACGAGCAGTACTTC. This codes for CASSLTSYEQYF.

The V gene is TRBV25-1, the J gene TRBJ2-1; D is undetermined. Trimming shortened V by 3 bases and J by 6 bases, and 6 bases separated the two germline ends. Germline V gives CDR1 MGHDK, CDR2 SYGVNS. This CDR3 spans 12 amino acids. CDR3 protein: CASSETLNEQFF. The CDR3 DNA follows: TGTGCCAGCAGTGAGACCCTCAATGAGCAGTTCTTC.

This clone was picked up one time. The chain carries TRBV7-7 and TRBJ1-5, with a tentative D call TRBD1 (5 bases). Germline V gene data show CDR1 as SSHAT and CDR2 as FNYEAQ (reference sequence). The CDR3 totals 17 residues. Trimming removed 1 base from V and 6 bases from J, with 19 bases in between. CDR3 in amino acids: CASSLVGDGCRFQPQHF. The DNA of the CDR3 is TGTGCCAGCAGCTTAGTCGGGGACGGGTGCAGGTTTCAGCCCCAGCATTTT.

J is TRBJ2-2 and V is TRBV9; TRBD2 matches 8 bases. V gave up 3 bases and J gave up 5 bases; unmatched junction bases: 9. Germline V gene data show CDR1 as SGDLS and CDR2 as YYNGEE. This CDR3 comprises 16 residues. CDR3 coding DNA: TGTGCCAGCAGCGCCTACGGGACTAGAGGTACCGGGGAGCTGTTTTTT. Translating it yields CASSAYGTRGTGELFF.

This sequence joins TRBV5-1 and TRBJ1-5, with unresolved D. V lost 0 bases and J 9 bases, leaving 10 bases between the germline ends. Germline-derived CDR1 and CDR2 are SGHRS and YFSETQ. The CDR3 is 13 residues long. Here the CDR3 DNA reads TGCGCCAGCAGCTTGGGGCCGGTCGGGCCCCAGCATTTT. Amino acid sequence: CASSLGPVGPQHF. Variable domain in full (rest from reference TRBV5-1 and TRBJ1-5): KAGVTQTPRYLIKTRGQQVTLSCSPISGHRSVSWYQQTPGQGLQFLFEYFSETQRNKGNFPGRFSGRQFSNSRSEMNVSTLELGDSALYLCASSLGPVGPQHFGDGTRLSIL.

The gene calls are TRBV15 and TRBJ2-2, with 9 bases lining up with TRBD1. The CDR3 runs to 15 residues. The V and J ends lost 3 bases and 6 bases, in that order; junction bases with no gene match: 5. CDR1 LNHNV and CDR2 YYDKDF come from the germline V gene (reference sequence). Here the CDR3 reads CATSRDRGQAGELFF. CDR3 sequence (DNA): TGTGCCACCAGCAGGGACAGGGGTCAGGCCGGGGAGCTGTTTTTT.